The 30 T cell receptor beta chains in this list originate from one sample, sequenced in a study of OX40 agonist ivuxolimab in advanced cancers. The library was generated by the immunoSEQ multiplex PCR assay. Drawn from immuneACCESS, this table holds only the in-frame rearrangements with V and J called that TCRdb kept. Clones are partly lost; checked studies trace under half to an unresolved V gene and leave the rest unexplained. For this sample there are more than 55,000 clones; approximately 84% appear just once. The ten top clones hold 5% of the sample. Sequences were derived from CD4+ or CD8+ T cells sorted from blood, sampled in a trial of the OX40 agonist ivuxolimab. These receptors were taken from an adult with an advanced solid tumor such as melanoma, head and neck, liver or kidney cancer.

The CDR3: CASSSQGANYGYTF. Written as DNA, the CDR3 is TGTGCCAGCAGCTCACAGGGGGCCAACTATGGCTACACCTTC. V usage is TRBV2 and J usage is TRBJ1-2; 9 bases fit TRBD1. The CDR3 runs 14 residues. CDR1 and CDR2 (germline): SNHLY, FYNNEI. V shed 6 bases and J 2 bases; nucleotides not matched to a gene: 4.

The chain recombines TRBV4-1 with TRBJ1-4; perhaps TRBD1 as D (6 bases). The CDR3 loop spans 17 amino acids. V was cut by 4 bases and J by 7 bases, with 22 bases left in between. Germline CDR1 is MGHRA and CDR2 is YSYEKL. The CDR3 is CASSRNPTGPEGEKLFF. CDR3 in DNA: TGCGCCAGCAGCCGGAACCCTACAGGGCCAGAAGGTGAAAAACTGTTTTTT.

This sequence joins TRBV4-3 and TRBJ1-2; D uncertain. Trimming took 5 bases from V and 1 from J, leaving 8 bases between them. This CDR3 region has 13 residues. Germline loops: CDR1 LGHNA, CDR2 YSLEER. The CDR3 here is CASSTQFNYGYTF. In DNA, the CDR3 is TGCGCCAGCAGCACACAGTTTAACTATGGCTACACCTTC.

As DNA, the CDR3 is TGTGCCAGCAGCTCGTGGACTAGCGGGGAAAACAATGAGCAGTTCTTC. Amino acid sequence: CASSSWTSGENNEQFF. The rearrangement joins TRBV7-9 to TRBJ2-1; 12 bases match TRBD2. Trimming cost V 4 bases and J 5 bases; bases outside gene matches: 6. The CDR3 loop spans 16 amino acids. Germline assignment: CDR1 SEHNR and CDR2 FQNEAQ (reference sequence).

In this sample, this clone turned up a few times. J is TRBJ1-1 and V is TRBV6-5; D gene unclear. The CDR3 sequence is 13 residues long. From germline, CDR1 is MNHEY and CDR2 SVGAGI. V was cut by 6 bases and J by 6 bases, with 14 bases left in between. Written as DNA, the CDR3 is TGTGCCAGCAGGAAGAGCCAATACCCTGAAGCTTTCTTT. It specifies CASRKSQYPEAFF.

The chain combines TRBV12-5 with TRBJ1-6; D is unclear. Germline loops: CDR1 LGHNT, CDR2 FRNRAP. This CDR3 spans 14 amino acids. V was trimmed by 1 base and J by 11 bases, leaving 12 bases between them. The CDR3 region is CASGLDAVGTPLHF. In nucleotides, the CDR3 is TGTGCTAGTGGTTTGGACGCCGTCGGGACACCCCTCCACTTT.

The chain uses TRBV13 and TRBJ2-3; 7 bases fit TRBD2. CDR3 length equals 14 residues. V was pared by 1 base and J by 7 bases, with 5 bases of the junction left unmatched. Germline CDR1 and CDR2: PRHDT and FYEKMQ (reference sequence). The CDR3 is CASSLVGGVNTQYF. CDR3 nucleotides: TGTGCCAGCAGCTTAGTGGGGGGGGTCAATACGCAGTATTTT.

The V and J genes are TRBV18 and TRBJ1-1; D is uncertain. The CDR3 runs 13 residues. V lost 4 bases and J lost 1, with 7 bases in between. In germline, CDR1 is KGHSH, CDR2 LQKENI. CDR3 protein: CASSLDGNTEAFF. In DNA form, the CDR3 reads TGTGCCAGCTCACTTGACGGGAACACTGAAGCTTTCTTT.

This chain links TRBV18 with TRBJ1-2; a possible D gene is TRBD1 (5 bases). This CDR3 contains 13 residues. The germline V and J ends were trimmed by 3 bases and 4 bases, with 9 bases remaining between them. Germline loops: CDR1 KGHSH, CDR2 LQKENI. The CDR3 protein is CASSPDNVYGYTF. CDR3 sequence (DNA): TGTGCCAGCTCACCGGACAATGTCTATGGCTACACCTTC.

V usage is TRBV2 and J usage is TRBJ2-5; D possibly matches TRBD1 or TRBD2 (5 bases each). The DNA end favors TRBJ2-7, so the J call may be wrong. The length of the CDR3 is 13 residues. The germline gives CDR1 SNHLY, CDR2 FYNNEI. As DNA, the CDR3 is TGTGCCAGCCAGGACGGGGCTATCTACGAGCAGTACTTC. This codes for CASQDGAIYEQYF.

The CDR3 region has the DNA TGTGCCAGCTCACCATACAGGGAGGATCAGCCCCAGCATTTT. It codes for CASSPYREDQPQHF. The chain employs TRBV18 and TRBJ1-5, with D possibly TRBD1 on 6 matching bases. Germline CDR1 is KGHSH and CDR2 is LQKENI. V was trimmed by 2 bases and J by 5 bases, leaving 10 bases between them. The CDR3 has 14 amino acids.

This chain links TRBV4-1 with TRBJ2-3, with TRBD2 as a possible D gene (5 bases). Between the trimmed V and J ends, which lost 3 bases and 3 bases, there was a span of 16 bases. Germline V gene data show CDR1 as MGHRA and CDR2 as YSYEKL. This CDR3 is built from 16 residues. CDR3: CASSHPLEARTDTQYF. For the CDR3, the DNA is TGCGCCAGCAGCCACCCCCTGGAGGCTAGAACAGATACGCAGTATTTT.

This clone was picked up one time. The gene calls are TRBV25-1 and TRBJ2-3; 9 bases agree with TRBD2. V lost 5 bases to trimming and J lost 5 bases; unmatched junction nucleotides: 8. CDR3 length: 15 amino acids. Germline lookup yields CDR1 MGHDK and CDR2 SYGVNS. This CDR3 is CASSRRGGRLDTQYF. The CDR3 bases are TGTGCCAGCAGTCGGCGGGGGGGCCGGCTAGATACGCAGTATTTT.

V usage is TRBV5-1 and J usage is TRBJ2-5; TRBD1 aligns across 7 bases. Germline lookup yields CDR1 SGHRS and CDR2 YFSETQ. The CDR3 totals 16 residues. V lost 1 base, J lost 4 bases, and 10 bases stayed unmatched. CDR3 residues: CASSLSSIGGSETQYF. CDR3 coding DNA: TGCGCCAGCAGCTTGTCCTCTATAGGGGGCTCAGAGACCCAGTACTTC.

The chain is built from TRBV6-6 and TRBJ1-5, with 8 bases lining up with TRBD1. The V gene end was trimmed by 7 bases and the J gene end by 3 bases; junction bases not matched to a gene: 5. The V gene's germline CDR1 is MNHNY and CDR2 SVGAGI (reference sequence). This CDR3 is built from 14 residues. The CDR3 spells CASTEGQANQPQHF. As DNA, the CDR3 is TGTGCCAGCACCGAGGGACAGGCCAATCAGCCCCAGCATTTT.

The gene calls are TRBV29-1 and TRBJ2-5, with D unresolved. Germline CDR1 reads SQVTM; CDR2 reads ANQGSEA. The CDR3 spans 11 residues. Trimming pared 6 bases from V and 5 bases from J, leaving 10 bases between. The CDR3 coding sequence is TGCAGCGTCCAGGTGGGGGAGACCCAGTACTTC. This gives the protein CSVQVGETQYF.

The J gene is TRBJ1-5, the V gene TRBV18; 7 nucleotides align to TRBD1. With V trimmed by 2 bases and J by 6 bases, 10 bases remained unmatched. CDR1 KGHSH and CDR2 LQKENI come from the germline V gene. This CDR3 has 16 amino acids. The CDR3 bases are TGTGCCAGCTCACCAACACAGGGGAGGGTCGGTCAGCCCCAGCATTTT. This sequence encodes CASSPTQGRVGQPQHF.

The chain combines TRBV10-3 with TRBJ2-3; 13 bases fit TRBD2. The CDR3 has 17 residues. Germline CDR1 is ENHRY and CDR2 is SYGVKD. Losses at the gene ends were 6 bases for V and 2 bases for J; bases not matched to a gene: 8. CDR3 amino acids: CAIRLTSGGLATDTQYF. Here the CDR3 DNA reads TGTGCCATCAGGTTGACTAGCGGGGGGCTCGCCACAGATACGCAGTATTTT.

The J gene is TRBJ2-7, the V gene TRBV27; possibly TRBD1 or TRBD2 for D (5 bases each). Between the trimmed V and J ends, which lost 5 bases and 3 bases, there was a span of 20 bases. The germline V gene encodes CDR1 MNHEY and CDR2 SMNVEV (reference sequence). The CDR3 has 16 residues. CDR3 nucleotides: TGTGCCAGCAGTCCCACCCCGAGGGGCGCGATCTACGAGCAGTACTTC. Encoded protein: CASSPTPRGAIYEQYF.

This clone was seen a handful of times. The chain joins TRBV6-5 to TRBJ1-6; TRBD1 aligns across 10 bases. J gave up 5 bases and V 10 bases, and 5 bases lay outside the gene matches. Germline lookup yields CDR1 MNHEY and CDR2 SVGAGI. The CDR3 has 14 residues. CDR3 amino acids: CATRGTGDNSPLHF. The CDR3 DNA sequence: TGTGCCACACGGGGGACAGGGGATAATTCACCCCTCCACTTT.

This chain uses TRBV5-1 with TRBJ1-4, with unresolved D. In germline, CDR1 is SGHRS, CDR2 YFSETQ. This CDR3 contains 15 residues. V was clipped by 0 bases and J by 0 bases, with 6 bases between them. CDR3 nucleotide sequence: TGCGCCAGCAGCTTGGACTACGCAACTAATGAAAAACTGTTTTTT. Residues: CASSLDYATNEKLFF.

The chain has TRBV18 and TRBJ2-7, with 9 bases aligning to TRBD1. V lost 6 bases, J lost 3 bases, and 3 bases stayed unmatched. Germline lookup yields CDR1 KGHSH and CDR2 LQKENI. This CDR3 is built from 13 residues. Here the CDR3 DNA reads TGTGCCAGCTCCCGGGACAGGGTCTACGAGCAGTACTTC. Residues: CASSRDRVYEQYF.

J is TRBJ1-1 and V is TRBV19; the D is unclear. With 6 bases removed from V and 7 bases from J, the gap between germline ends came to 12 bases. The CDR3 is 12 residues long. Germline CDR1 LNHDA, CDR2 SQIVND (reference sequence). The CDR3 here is CASSSLRDEAFF. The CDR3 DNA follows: TGTGCCAGTAGCTCCCTACGGGATGAAGCTTTCTTT.

CDR3 DNA: TGCGCCAGCAGCTTGGCTACTGACAGGGGGAATGGCTACACCTTC. This gives the protein CASSLATDRGNGYTF. The chain is built from TRBV5-1 and TRBJ1-2; TRBD1 matches at 9 bases. The CDR3 has 15 amino acids. The germline V gene has CDR1 SGHRS and CDR2 YFSETQ. The V segment lost 0 bases and the J segment 6 bases; nucleotides outside the gene matches: 6.

The CDR3 DNA sequence: TGTGCCAGCAGTACATACGTCACCAGAAGGGGGGAGCAGTACTTC. The encoded protein is CASSTYVTRRGEQYF. The chain is built from TRBV5-6 and TRBJ2-7; D might be TRBD1 (6 bases). V was pared by 5 bases and J by 7 bases, with 22 bases between. CDR1 and CDR2 from the germline V gene are SGHDT and YYEEEE. The CDR3 covers 15 residues.

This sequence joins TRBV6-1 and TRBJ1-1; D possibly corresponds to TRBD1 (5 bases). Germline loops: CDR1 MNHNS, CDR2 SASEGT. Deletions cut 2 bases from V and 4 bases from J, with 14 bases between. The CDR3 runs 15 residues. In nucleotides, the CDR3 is TGTGCCAGCAGTGAAAGGACAAGGAGGGCCACTGAAGCTTTCTTT. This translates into CASSERTRRATEAFF.

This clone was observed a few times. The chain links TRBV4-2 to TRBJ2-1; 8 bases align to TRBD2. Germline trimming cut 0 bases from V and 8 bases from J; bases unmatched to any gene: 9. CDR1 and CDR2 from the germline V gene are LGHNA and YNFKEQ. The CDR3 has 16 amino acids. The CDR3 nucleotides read TGTGCCAGCAGCCAAGATAGGGGACTAGAACTGCATGAGCAGTTCTTC. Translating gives CASSQDRGLELHEQFF.

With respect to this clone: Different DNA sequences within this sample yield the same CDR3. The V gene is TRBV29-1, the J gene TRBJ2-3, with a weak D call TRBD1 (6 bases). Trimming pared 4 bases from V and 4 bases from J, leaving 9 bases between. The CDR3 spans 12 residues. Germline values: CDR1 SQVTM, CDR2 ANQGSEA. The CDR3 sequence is CSVGRGPDTQYF. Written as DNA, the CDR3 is TGCAGCGTTGGCAGGGGCCCAGATACGCAGTATTTT.

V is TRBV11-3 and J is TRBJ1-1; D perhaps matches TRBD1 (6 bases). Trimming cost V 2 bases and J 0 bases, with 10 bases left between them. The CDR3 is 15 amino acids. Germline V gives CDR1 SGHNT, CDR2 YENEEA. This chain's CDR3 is CASSLWDTLNTEAFF. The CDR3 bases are TGTGCCAGCAGCTTATGGGACACCTTGAACACTGAAGCTTTCTTT.

The CDR3 here is CASSQVGRMGMNTEAFF. The CDR3 nucleotides read TGCGCCAGCAGCCAAGTTGGCAGGATGGGAATGAACACTGAAGCTTTCTTT. This chain uses TRBV4-3 with TRBJ1-1; no firm D call. The germline CDR1 and CDR2 sequences are LGHNA and YSLEER. The CDR3 extends over 17 amino acids. The ends were cut back, 1 base at V and 0 bases at J, with 15 bases in the middle.